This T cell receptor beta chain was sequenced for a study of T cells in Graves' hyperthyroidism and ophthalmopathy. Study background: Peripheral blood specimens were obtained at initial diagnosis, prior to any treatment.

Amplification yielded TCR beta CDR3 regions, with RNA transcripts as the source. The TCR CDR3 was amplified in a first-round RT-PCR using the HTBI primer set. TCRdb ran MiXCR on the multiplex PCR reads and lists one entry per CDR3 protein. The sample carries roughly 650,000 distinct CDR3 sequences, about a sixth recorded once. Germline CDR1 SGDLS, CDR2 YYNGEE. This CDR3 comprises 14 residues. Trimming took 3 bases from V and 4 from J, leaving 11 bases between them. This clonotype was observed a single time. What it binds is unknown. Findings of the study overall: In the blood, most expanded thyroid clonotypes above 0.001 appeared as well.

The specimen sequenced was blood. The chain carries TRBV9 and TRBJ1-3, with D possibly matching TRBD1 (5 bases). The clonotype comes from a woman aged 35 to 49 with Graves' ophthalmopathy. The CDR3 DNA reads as TGTGCCAGCAGCGCCGCTCCAGGGGGAAACACCATATATTTT. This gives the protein CASSAAPGGNTIYF.